Listed below are T cell receptor beta chains from one sample, sequenced in a study of T cell responses to AZD1222 COVID-19 vaccine. The protocol was immunoSEQ multiplex PCR, while the TCRdb copy is restricted to in-frame clones and leaves out a portion. The profile shows 150,000 or so clones, around four fifths of them singletons. The specimen comprised peripheral blood, sampled on day 0 of MenACWY control vaccination. These receptors all stem from an adult in good health. CDR3s include the opening cysteine and the closing phenylalanine or tryptophan. The order of the fields is V gene, J gene, CDR3 protein.

TRBV4-2,TRBJ2-3,CASSQGGFTDTQYF
TRBV27,TRBJ2-2,CASSLSRVTGELFF
TRBV3-1/TRBV3-2,TRBJ1-5,CASSQQGKNQPQHF
TRBV28,TRBJ1-6,CASREDRNSYNSPLHF
TRBV28,TRBJ1-2,CASSLVGNWNYGYTF
TRBV18,TRBJ2-3,CASSLRPGASTDTQYF
TRBV6-6,TRBJ1-1,CASSTSRGADEAFF
TRBV14,TRBJ2-2,CASSQDARPGELFF
TRBV27,TRBJ1-2,CASSWSRGRGYTF
TRBV7-5,TRBJ1-1,CVRSLGVVGQGRSTEAFF
TRBV18,TRBJ2-1,CASSQRGRDSDNEQFF
TRBV24-1,TRBJ2-2,CATSDFRRGRYTGELFF
TRBV6-6,TRBJ2-2,CASSPTDRRTGELFF
TRBV14,TRBJ1-1,CASSPHANTEAFF
TRBV7-6,TRBJ1-4,CASSLAGRQGNEKLFF
TRBV7-9,TRBJ1-3,CASSPRRSGTGANTIYF
TRBV9,TRBJ2-3,CASTPRGLSGGQDTQYF
TRBV19,TRBJ2-1,CASTLTSGAYNEQFF
TRBV28,TRBJ1-1,CASSRPVNTEAFF
TRBV2,TRBJ1-2,CASTVGRLYGYTF
TRBV3-1/TRBV3-2,TRBJ2-3,CASSQGLRWERGALTDTQYF
TRBV3-1/TRBV3-2,TRBJ1-1,CASQGAILGDTEAFF
TRBV19,TRBJ2-7,CASSTGRAGEQYF
TRBV5-1,TRBJ2-6,CASSLEGRSSGANVLTF
TRBV9,TRBJ2-1,CASSGGDRASYNEQFF
TRBV2,TRBJ1-6,CASSLGSDNSPLHF
TRBV27,TRBJ1-1,CASSTLLTMNTEAFF
TRBV4-1,TRBJ1-6,CASSHPGQYNSPLHF
TRBV9,TRBJ1-4,CASSVGAAGEKLFF
TRBV2,TRBJ1-3,CASSDPNTNGNTIYF
TRBV2,TRBJ2-2,CASRARTGDGDRGLFF
TRBV28,TRBJ1-2,CASRTTERSRDGYTF
TRBV3-1/TRBV3-2,TRBJ2-1,CASSPGGWMNNEQFF
TRBV2,TRBJ2-2,CASIRDRGYGELFF
TRBV29-1,TRBJ1-1,CSVLWGGNTEAFF
TRBV11-2,TRBJ1-2,CASSLDIRTRYGYTF
TRBV18,TRBJ2-1,CASSLRVRGHNEQFF
TRBV3-1/TRBV3-2,TRBJ2-4,CASSLGQGLAKNIQYF
TRBV18,TRBJ2-3,CASSPLTGRGGTDTQYF
TRBV18,TRBJ2-6,CASSQDIKSGANVLTF
TRBV10-2,TRBJ2-1,CASSESGLDNEQFF
TRBV7-3,TRBJ1-1,CASSLQQNTEAFF
TRBV28,TRBJ2-3,CASRGGGGADTQYF
TRBV19,TRBJ1-6,CASSSGTGYNSPLHF
TRBV5-8,TRBJ2-3,CASSSGRLAGGKDTQYF
TRBV9,TRBJ2-2,CASSVDLGELFF
TRBV12-3/TRBV12-4,TRBJ2-1,CASQDSSHEQFF
TRBV5-6,TRBJ1-2,CASSGQTGRANYGYTF
TRBV5-6,TRBJ1-1,CASSTGQANTEAFF
TRBV5-6,TRBJ1-2,CASSFRTARLYGYTF
TRBV5-6,TRBJ1-1,CASSSPPAVTEAFF